This TCR beta chain comes out of a study of cytomegalovirus exposure and HLA in healthy donors. Germline values: CDR1 SGHAT, CDR2 FQDESV (reference sequence). Between the trimmed V and J ends, which lost 6 bases and 2 bases, there was a span of 13 bases. CDR3 length: 14 amino acids. Study conclusions and caveats: Confirmation was obtained in vitro that a few CMV-associated chains are specific for CMV antigens. It was reported that the classifier diagnosed cytomegalovirus status with high specificity and sensitivity in both the original and validation cohorts.

Regarding this clone: Its antigen is not known.

Sequencing used immunoSEQ multiplex PCR; TCRdb keeps in-frame clones, though not all of them. The sample records about 330,000 clones, just over 85% being singletons. The V gene is TRBV11-1, the J gene TRBJ1-1; D is unclear. The sequence derives from a woman between 18 and 29 years old in good health and CMV-seronegative. Sequenced: PBMCs. CDR3 DNA: TGTGCCAGCAGACTGTGGGCGGGAAACACTGAAGCTTTCTTT. Translating it yields CASRLWAGNTEAFF.